What follows is one T cell receptor beta chain and its context. The source of the sample is a study of blood T cell repertoires in COVID-19. Study summary: Samples came from the United States, Italy and Spain, spanning acute and convalescent COVID-19. T cells, B-cell-depleted T cells, or PBMCs supplied cDNA or gDNA.

Germline V gene data show CDR1 as SGHAT and CDR2 as FQNNGV. V lost 3 bases and J lost 4, with 16 bases in between. This CDR3 has 17 residues. Authors' analysis steps: Counts of nucleated cells, estimated from reference gene primer amplification, were obtained. Assay: immunoSEQ multiplex PCR; the TCRdb copy retains only in-frame clones and omits some. V, J and clone size derive from that table, while D and trimming were established from the DNA sequence. The data hold about 190,000 clones, with around 80% observed a single time. This receptor was obtained from a woman of 80 years or more with active or convalescent COVID-19. The sample was peripheral blood. The V and J genes are TRBV11-2 and TRBJ1-6, with a weak D call TRBD1 (5 bases). The CDR3 loop reads CASSFGGSSDYNSPLHF. Here the CDR3 DNA reads TGTGCCAGCAGCTTCGGGGGGTCGTCTGATTATAATTCACCCCTCCACTTT.